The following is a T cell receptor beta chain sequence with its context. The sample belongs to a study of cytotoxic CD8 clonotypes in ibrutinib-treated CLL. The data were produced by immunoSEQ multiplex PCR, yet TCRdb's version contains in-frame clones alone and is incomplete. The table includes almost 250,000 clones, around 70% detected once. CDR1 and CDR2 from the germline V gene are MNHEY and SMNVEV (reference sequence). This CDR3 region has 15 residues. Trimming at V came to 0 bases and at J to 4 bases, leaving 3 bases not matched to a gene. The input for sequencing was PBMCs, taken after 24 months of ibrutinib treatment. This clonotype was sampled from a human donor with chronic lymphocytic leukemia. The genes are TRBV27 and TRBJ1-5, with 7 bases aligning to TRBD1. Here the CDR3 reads CASSLSGQRNQPQHF. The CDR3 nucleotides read TGTGCCAGCAGTTTATCGGGACAGAGAAATCAGCCCCAGCATTTT.